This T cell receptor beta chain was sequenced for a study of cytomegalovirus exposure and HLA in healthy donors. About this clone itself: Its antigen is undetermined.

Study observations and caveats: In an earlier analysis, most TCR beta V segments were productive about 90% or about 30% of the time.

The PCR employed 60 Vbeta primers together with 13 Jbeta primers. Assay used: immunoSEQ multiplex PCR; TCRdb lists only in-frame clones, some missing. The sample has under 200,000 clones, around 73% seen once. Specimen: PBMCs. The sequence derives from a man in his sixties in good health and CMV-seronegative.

This chain's CDR3 is CASHPAGRNEKLFF. CDR3 DNA sequence: TGTGCCAGTCACCCCGCGGGCCGTAATGAAAAACTGTTTTTT. The gene calls are TRBV6-5 and TRBJ1-4; no clear D gene. Trimming removed 9 bases from V and 4 bases from J, with 15 bases in between. The CDR3 loop spans 14 amino acids. Germline-derived CDR1 and CDR2 are MNHEY and SVGAGI.